This is a list of T cell receptor beta chains from one sample in a study of cytomegalovirus exposure and HLA in healthy donors. The protocol was immunoSEQ multiplex PCR, while the TCRdb copy is restricted to in-frame clones and leaves out a portion. The table lists 200,000 to 250,000 clones, roughly 87% of them singletons, with approximately 12% in the top ten. The sequenced sample consisted of PBMCs. The receptors stem from a man aged 18 to 35 in good health and CMV-seropositive. Each CDR3 is given with its conserved first and last residue. The D gene is left open where the match is weak. Clone size appears in some rows only: once, few, many, or a class for an expanded clone.

V: TRBV30
D: -
J: TRBJ2-1
size: -
DNA: TGTGCCTGGAGTGTAATCCGGCAGTACAATGAGCAGTTCTTC
CDR3: CAWSVIRQYNEQFF

V: TRBV5-1
D: TRBD1
J: TRBJ2-7
size: once
DNA: TGCGCCAGCAGCTTCGGGACAGGGTCCTACGAGCAGTACTTC
CDR3: CASSFGTGSYEQYF

V: TRBV21-1
D: -
J: TRBJ2-2
size: -
DNA: TGTGCCAGCAGCAAATTTGGACAGCCGAACACCGGGGAGCTGTTTTTT
CDR3: CASSKFGQPNTGELFF

V: TRBV7-2
D: -
J: TRBJ1-1
size: -
DNA: TGTGCCAGCAGCTTAGTCGAGGCGGTGAACACTGAAGCTTTCTTT
CDR3: CASSLVEAVNTEAFF

V: TRBV6-5
D: TRBD1
J: TRBJ2-7
size: -
DNA: TGTGCCAGCAGTTACTCAGACAGGGGGCTGGACGAGCAGTACTTC
CDR3: CASSYSDRGLDEQYF

V: TRBV11-2
D: -
J: TRBJ1-2
size: few
DNA: TGTGCCAGCAGCTCCCTTAGGCGGGTTTTCTATGGCTACACCTTC
CDR3: CASSSLRRVFYGYTF

V: TRBV23-1
D: -
J: TRBJ2-4
size: -
DNA: TGCGCCAGCAGTCAATCTCTCTTCCCAATGTTGTCGTGGAAAAACATTCAGTACTTC
CDR3: CASSQSLFPMLSWKNIQYF

V: TRBV15
D: TRBD1
J: TRBJ1-5
size: -
DNA: TGTGCCACCAGCAGAGGTGGGACAGCTTATCAGCCCCAGCATTTT
CDR3: CATSRGGTAYQPQHF

V: TRBV14
D: -
J: TRBJ2-1
size: few
DNA: TGTGCCAGCAGCCAAGACGGGACTTTCGATGAGCAGTTCTTC
CDR3: CASSQDGTFDEQFF

V: TRBV7-9
D: -
J: TRBJ1-1
size: -
DNA: TGTGCCAGCAGCTTAGTACTCTCTGAAGCTTTCTTT
CDR3: CASSLVLSEAFF

V: TRBV11-3
D: TRBD2
J: TRBJ2-1
size: -
DNA: TGTGCCAGCAGCTTTTGGGCGGGAGATCATGAGCAGTTCTTC
CDR3: CASSFWAGDHEQFF

V: TRBV27
D: -
J: TRBJ2-7
size: -
DNA: TGTGCCAGCAGTTTATCGGTTGAAGGGCCCGAGCAGTACTTC
CDR3: CASSLSVEGPEQYF

V: TRBV6-1
D: -
J: TRBJ2-1
size: -
DNA: TGTGCCAGCAGTGCTTCCGGATCGTCCTACAATGAGCAGTTCTTC
CDR3: CASSASGSSYNEQFF